This is a list of T cell receptor beta chains from one sample in a study of blood T cell repertoires in COVID-19. Clones were sequenced by immunoSEQ multiplex PCR, and TCRdb holds only the in-frame ones, with some missing. The sample includes almost 55,000 clones, less than 90% of them seen just once. Sequencing was carried out using peripheral blood. The source of these receptors is a man aged 50 to 59 with acute or convalescent COVID-19. Each CDR3 is given with its conserved first and last residue. The order of the fields is V gene, J gene, D gene, clone size, CDR3 protein, CDR3 DNA. The D gene is left open where the match is weak. Clone size is shown for a subset of rows, as once, few, many or a class of expanded clone.

>TRBV11-3|TRBJ1-3|NA|NA
CASTKAGARNTIYF
TGTGCCAGCACCAAGGCAGGGGCCCGAAACACCATATATTTT
>TRBV7-3|TRBJ2-7|TRBD1|NA
CASSPGTALEQYF
TGTGCCAGCAGCCCGGGGACAGCTCTCGAGCAGTACTTC
>TRBV11-1|TRBJ1-1|NA|once
CASSLVQGRAFF
TGTGCCAGCAGCTTGGTGCAGGGGCGTGCTTTCTTT
>TRBV5-1|TRBJ2-4|TRBD1|NA
CASSPRDSFKNIQYF
TGCGCCAGCAGCCCACGGGACAGTTTCAAAAACATTCAGTACTTC
>TRBV9|TRBJ2-1|NA|NA
CASSVADNEQFF
TGTGCCAGCAGCGTAGCAGACAATGAGCAGTTCTTC
>TRBV2|TRBJ1-5|NA|NA
CASSESSGSNQPQHF
TGTGCCAGCAGTGAAAGTTCAGGGTCCAATCAGCCCCAGCATTTT
>TRBV5-4|TRBJ1-2|NA|NA
CASSLVGTTGGYTF
TGTGCCAGCAGCTTGGTAGGGACAACGGGAGGCTACACCTTC
>TRBV11-2|TRBJ1-2|NA|few
CASSPQVGAYGYTF
TGTGCCAGCAGCCCCCAGGTAGGGGCCTATGGCTACACCTTC
>TRBV14|TRBJ2-3|NA|NA
CASSQRGGPTDTQYF
TGTGCCAGCAGCCAAAGAGGAGGGCCTACAGATACGCAGTATTTT
>TRBV7-9|TRBJ2-1|TRBD2|NA
CASSLAGTSGNEQFF
TGTGCCAGCAGCTTAGCTGGGACTAGCGGGAACGAGCAGTTCTTC
>TRBV2|TRBJ1-6|NA|NA
CASTNVAGSPLHF
TGTGCCAGCACCAACGTCGCGGGGTCACCCCTCCACTTT
>TRBV13|TRBJ1-5|NA|NA
CASSTWAYSNQPQHF
TGTGCCAGCAGCACCTGGGCCTATAGCAATCAGCCCCAGCATTTT
>TRBV19|TRBJ2-1|NA|NA
CASSIRRNDEQFF
TGTGCCAGTAGTATAAGGCGGAATGACGAGCAGTTCTTC
>TRBV24-1|TRBJ1-5|TRBD1|NA
CATSDAGTGGFSQPQHF
TGTGCCACCAGTGATGCTGGGACAGGGGGTTTTAGTCAGCCCCAGCATTTT
>TRBV24-1|TRBJ2-3|TRBD2|NA
CATSDRGRAGDTQYF
TGTGCCACCAGTGATCGCGGGAGGGCGGGTGATACGCAGTATTTT
>TRBV7-5|TRBJ1-5|NA|NA
CVRSLGETGGKGQPQHF
TGTGTCAGAAGCTTAGGGGAGACAGGGGGTAAGGGTCAGCCCCAGCATTTT
>TRBV18|TRBJ1-6|NA|NA
CASSPRGRNNSPLHF
TGTGCCAGCTCACCCCGGGGAAGAAATAATTCACCCCTCCACTTT
>TRBV6-5|TRBJ1-1|NA|NA
CASRSAGHTEAFF
TGTGCCAGCAGATCGGCGGGCCACACTGAAGCTTTCTTT
>TRBV9|TRBJ1-1|NA|once
CASSPRGDTEAFF
TGTGCCAGCAGCCCGCGGGGGGACACTGAAGCTTTCTTT
>TRBV5-4|TRBJ2-5|NA|NA
CASSLGWAGVETQYF
TGTGCCAGCAGCTTGGGCTGGGCAGGGGTAGAGACCCAGTACTTC
>TRBV7-9|TRBJ1-2|TRBD1|NA
CASSGDRGPNYGYTF
TGTGCCAGCAGCGGAGACAGGGGGCCTAACTATGGCTACACCTTC
>TRBV6-4|TRBJ2-3|TRBD2|once
CASSPGLATDTQYF
TGTGCCAGCAGCCCGGGACTAGCTACAGATACGCAGTATTTT
>TRBV5-1|TRBJ2-7|NA|NA
CASSLAGTKDEQYF
TGCGCCAGCAGCTTGGCCGGGACAAAGGACGAGCAGTACTTC
>TRBV7-7|TRBJ2-3|TRBD2|NA
CASSLAGAGTDTQYF
TGTGCTAGCAGCTTGGCGGGAGCGGGCACAGATACGCAGTATTTT
>TRBV18|TRBJ2-5|TRBD1|NA
CASSPGDRETQYF
TGTGCCAGCTCACCTGGGGACAGAGAGACCCAGTACTTC
>TRBV4-2|TRBJ1-4|NA|NA
CASSPQAGEELFF
TGTGCCAGCAGCCCCCAAGCGGGGGAAGAACTGTTTTTT
>TRBV21-1|TRBJ1-6|NA|NA
CASSNELRRGRDSPLHF
TGTGCCAGCAGCAACGAATTACGCAGGGGCCGTGATTCACCCCTCCACTTT
>TRBV3-1/TRBV3-2|TRBJ2-1|TRBD2|NA
CASSPGLAGNYNEQFF
TGTGCCAGCAGCCCTGGACTAGCGGGTAACTACAATGAGCAGTTCTTC
>TRBV27|TRBJ2-7|TRBD2|NA
CASSLRHEPSGSSYEQYF
TGTGCCAGCAGTTTACGCCACGAGCCTAGCGGGAGCTCCTACGAGCAGTACTTC
>TRBV11-1|TRBJ2-7|TRBD1|NA
CASSPLWTGFEQYF
TGTGCCAGCAGCCCACTATGGACAGGGTTCGAGCAGTACTTC
>TRBV10-3|TRBJ2-3|TRBD2|NA
CAISGSGRDTDTQYF
TGTGCCATCAGTGGTAGCGGGAGGGACACAGATACGCAGTATTTT
>TRBV10-3|TRBJ2-7|TRBD2|NA
CAISEPGLSGRATYEQYF
TGTGCCATCTCGGAACCGGGCCTTAGCGGGAGGGCCACCTACGAGCAGTACTTC
>TRBV4-1|TRBJ2-3|NA|once
CASSQDPGTSYTDTQYF
TGCGCCAGCAGCCAAGATCCAGGCACGTCCTACACAGATACGCAGTATTTT
>TRBV29-1|TRBJ2-3|NA|NA
CSVDYGTDTQYF
TGCAGCGTTGACTATGGTACAGATACGCAGTATTTT
>TRBV5-1|TRBJ1-4|TRBD1|NA
CASSLGQGVYEKLFF
TGCGCCAGCAGCTTGGGACAGGGAGTTTATGAAAAACTGTTTTTT
>TRBV5-1|TRBJ1-1|NA|NA
CASSSQNTEAFF
TGCGCCAGCAGCTCCCAGAACACTGAAGCTTTCTTT
>TRBV27|TRBJ1-1|NA|NA
CASRGPVQANTEAFF
TGTGCCAGTAGAGGACCGGTACAGGCGAACACTGAAGCTTTCTTT
>TRBV7-9|TRBJ2-5|NA|NA
CASSLMSTQGWETQYF
TGTGCCAGCAGCTTAATGTCTACCCAGGGGTGGGAGACCCAGTACTTC
>TRBV7-3|TRBJ2-7|NA|NA
CASSLIGGGVDSYEQYF
TGTGCCAGCAGCTTAATTGGCGGGGGCGTTGACTCCTACGAGCAGTACTTC
>TRBV2|TRBJ2-5|NA|once
CASSAPLEVTQYF
TGTGCCAGCAGTGCCCCCCTGGAGGTGACCCAGTACTTC
>TRBV6-5|TRBJ1-4|NA|NA
CASRQDGSINEKLFF
TGTGCCAGCAGACAGGACGGGTCGATTAATGAAAAACTGTTTTTT
>TRBV5-4|TRBJ2-7|NA|NA
CASRSTPEGVLNEQYF
TGTGCCAGCAGGTCCACCCCGGAGGGAGTATTAAACGAGCAGTACTTC
>TRBV28|TRBJ1-1|TRBD1|few
CASSSQQGAEGTEAFF
TGTGCCAGCAGTTCCCAACAGGGGGCTGAGGGCACTGAAGCTTTCTTT
>TRBV19|TRBJ2-3|TRBD2|NA
CASSRGESGGTDTQYF
TGTGCCAGTAGTAGAGGGGAAAGCGGGGGCACAGATACGCAGTATTTT
>TRBV29-1|TRBJ2-5|NA|NA
CSVRGQETQYF
TGCAGCGTCAGGGGTCAGGAGACCCAGTACTTC
>TRBV11-2|TRBJ1-1|NA|NA
CASREDPGEDTEAFF
TGTGCCAGCCGCGAGGACCCGGGGGAGGACACTGAAGCTTTCTTT
>TRBV20-1|TRBJ2-7|NA|NA
CSASYRGSDYEQYF
TGCAGTGCTAGTTACCGGGGGAGTGACTACGAGCAGTACTTC
>TRBV7-3|TRBJ1-1|NA|NA
CASSPTLAFF
TGTGCCAGCAGTCCTACCCTGGCTTTCTTT
>TRBV10-2|TRBJ2-4|NA|NA
CASGGQQRAKNIQYF
TGCGCCAGCGGGGGCCAGCAAAGAGCCAAAAACATTCAGTACTTC
>TRBV4-1|TRBJ1-2|TRBD1|NA
CASSRPGRQGRSYGYTF
TGCGCCAGCAGCAGACCCGGCCGACAGGGGAGATCTTATGGCTACACCTTC
>TRBV15|TRBJ2-7|NA|NA
CATSIEQGPYEQYF
TGTGCCACCAGCATTGAGCAGGGCCCCTACGAGCAGTACTTC
>TRBV6-5|TRBJ2-7|NA|NA
CASSSTEGRSYEQYF
TGTGCCAGCAGTTCTACAGAGGGCCGCTCCTACGAGCAGTACTTC
>TRBV4-2|TRBJ1-4|NA|NA
CASSPRGGSNEKLFF
TGTGCCAGCAGCCCGCGGGGTGGATCTAATGAAAAACTGTTTTTT
>TRBV5-1|TRBJ1-4|NA|NA
CASSLTGTKGLWEKLFF
TGCGCCAGCAGCTTAACTGGGACAAAAGGATTGTGGGAAAAACTGTTTTTT
>TRBV11-2|TRBJ2-3|NA|NA
CASSLRGPQDTQYF
TGTGCCAGCAGCTTGCGGGGGCCCCAGGATACGCAGTATTTT